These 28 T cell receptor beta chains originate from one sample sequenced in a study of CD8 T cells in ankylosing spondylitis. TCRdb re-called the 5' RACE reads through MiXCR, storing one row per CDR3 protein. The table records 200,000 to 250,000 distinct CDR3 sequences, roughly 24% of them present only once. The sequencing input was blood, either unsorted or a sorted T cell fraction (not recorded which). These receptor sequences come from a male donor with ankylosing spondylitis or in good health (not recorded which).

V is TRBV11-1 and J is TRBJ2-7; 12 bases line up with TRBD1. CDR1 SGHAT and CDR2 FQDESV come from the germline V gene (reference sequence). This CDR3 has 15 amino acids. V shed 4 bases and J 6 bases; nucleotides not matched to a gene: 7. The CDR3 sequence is CASSWGTGGLSEQYF. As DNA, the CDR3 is TGTGCCAGCAGCTGGGGGACAGGGGGCCTAAGCGAGCAGTACTTC.

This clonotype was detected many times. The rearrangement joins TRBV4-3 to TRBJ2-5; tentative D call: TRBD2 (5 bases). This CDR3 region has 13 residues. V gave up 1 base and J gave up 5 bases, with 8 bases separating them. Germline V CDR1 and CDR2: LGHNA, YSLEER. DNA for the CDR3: TGCGCCAGCAGCCAAGCCAGGACTGAGACCCAGTACTTC. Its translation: CASSQARTETQYF.

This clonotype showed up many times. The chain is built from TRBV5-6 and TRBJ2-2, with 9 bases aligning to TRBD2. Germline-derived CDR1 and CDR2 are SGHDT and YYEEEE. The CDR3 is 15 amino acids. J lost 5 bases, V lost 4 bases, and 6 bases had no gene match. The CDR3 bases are TGTGCCAGCAGCCTGGGACTAGCTCTTACCGGGGAGCTGTTTTTT. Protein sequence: CASSLGLALTGELFF.

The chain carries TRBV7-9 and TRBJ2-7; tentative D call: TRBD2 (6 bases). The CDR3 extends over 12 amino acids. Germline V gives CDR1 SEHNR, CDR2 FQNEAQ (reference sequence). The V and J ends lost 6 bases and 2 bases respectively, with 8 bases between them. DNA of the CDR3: TGTGCCAGCAGTCGGACTACCTACGAGCAGTACTTC. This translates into CASSRTTYEQYF.

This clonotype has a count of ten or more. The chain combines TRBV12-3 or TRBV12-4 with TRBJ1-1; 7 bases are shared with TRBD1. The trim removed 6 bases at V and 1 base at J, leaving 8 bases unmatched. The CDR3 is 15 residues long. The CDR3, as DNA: TGTGCCAGCAGACTCCAGGGGGGACGGAACACTGAAGCTTTCTTT. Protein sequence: CASRLQGGRNTEAFF.

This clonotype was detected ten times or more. CDR3 nucleotide sequence: TGCAGTGCTAGAAGGGGCCGGGCCACAGGCGAGCAGTACTTC. Translating it yields CSARRGRATGEQYF. The rearrangement links TRBV20-1 to TRBJ2-7; possibly TRBD1 for D (5 bases). The CDR3 spans 14 residues. Germline CDR1 and CDR2: DFQATT and SNEGSKA (reference sequence). The V end lost 2 bases, the J end lost 6 bases, and 17 bases lay between the germline ends.

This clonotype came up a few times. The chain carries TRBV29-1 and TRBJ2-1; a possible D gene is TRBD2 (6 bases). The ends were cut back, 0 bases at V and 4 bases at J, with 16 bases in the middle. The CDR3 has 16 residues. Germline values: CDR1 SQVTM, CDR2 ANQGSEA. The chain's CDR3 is CSVEDTGELRYNEQFF. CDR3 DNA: TGCAGCGTTGAAGATACGGGGGAGTTGAGATACAATGAGCAGTTCTTC.

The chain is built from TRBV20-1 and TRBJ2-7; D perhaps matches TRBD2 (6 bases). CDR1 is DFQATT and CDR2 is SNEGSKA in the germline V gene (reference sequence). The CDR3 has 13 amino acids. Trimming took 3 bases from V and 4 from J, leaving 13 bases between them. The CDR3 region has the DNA TGCAGTGCTAGCTTAGCGGAACCTTACGAGCAGTACTTC. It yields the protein CSASLAEPYEQYF.

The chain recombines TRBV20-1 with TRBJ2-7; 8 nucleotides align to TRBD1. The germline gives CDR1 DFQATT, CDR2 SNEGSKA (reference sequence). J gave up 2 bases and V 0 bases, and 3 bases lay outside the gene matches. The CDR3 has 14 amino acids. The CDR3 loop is CSARDYRGTYEQYF. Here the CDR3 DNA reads TGCAGTGCTAGAGATTACAGGGGGACCTACGAGCAGTACTTC.

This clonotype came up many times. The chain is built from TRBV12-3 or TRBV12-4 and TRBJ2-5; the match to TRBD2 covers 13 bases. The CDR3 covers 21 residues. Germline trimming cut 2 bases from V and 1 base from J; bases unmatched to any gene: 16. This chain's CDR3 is CASSLRTTGTSGNWRQETQYF. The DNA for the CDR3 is TGTGCCAGCAGTTTACGAACTACCGGGACTAGCGGGAATTGGCGCCAAGAGACCCAGTACTTC.

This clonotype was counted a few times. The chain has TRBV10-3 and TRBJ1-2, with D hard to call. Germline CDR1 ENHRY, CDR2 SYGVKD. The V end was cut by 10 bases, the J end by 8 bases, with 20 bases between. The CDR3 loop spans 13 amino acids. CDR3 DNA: TGTGCCACCGCGGTAGACGGGGATGGAGGCTACACCTTC. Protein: CATAVDGDGGYTF.

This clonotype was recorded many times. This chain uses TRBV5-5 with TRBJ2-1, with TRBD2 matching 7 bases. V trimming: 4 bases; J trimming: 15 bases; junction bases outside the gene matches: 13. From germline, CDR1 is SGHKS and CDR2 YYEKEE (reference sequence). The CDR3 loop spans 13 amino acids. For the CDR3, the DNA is TGTGCCAGCAGCGCCGAGGGCTTGACTAGCTGGTTCTTC. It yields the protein CASSAEGLTSWFF.

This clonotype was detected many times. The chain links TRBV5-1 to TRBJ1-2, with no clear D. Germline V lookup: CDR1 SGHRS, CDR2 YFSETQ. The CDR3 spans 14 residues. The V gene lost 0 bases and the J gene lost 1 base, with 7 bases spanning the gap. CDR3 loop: CASSLGQYNYGYTF. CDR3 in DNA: TGCGCCAGCAGCTTGGGGCAGTATAACTATGGCTACACCTTC. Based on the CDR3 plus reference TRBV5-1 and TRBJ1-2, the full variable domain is KAGVTQTPRYLIKTRGQQVTLSCSPISGHRSVSWYQQTPGQGLQFLFEYFSETQRNKGNFPGRFSGRQFSNSRSEMNVSTLELGDSALYLCASSLGQYNYGYTFGSGTRLTVV.

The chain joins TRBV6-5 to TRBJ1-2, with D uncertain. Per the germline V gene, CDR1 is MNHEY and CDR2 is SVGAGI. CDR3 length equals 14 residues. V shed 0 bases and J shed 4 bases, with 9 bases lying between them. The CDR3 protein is CASSYSPDGYGYTF. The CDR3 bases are TGTGCCAGCAGTTACTCACCGGACGGCTATGGCTACACCTTC.

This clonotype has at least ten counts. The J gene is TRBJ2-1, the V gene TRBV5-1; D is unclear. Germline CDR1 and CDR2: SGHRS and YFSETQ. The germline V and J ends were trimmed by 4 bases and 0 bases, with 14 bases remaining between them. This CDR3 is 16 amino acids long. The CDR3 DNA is TGCGCCAGCAGCGCACAGACTGTGAGCTCCTACAATGAGCAGTTCTTC. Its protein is CASSAQTVSSYNEQFF.

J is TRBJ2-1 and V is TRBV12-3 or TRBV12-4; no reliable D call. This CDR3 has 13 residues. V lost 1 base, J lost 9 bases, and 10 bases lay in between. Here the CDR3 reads CASSLGLKGEQFF. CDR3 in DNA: TGTGCCAGCAGTTTAGGGCTGAAAGGTGAGCAGTTCTTC.

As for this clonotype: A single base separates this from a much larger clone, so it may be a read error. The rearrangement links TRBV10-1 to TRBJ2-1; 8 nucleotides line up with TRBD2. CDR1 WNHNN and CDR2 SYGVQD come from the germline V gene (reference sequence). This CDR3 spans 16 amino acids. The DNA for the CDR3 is TGCGTCAGCAGTGAGGCCGGGACTAGGATCTTCAATGAGCAGTTCTTC. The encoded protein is CVSSEAGTRIFNEQFF.

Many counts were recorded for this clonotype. The CDR3 DNA reads TGTGCCAGCAGTGACAGGACAGGGGTTTACACTGAAGCTTTCTTT. This sequence encodes CASSDRTGVYTEAFF. The V gene is TRBV12-3 or TRBV12-4, the J gene TRBJ1-1; 9 bases fit TRBD1. The CDR3 sequence is 15 residues long. J was trimmed by 3 bases and V by 5 bases; bases with no gene match: 7.

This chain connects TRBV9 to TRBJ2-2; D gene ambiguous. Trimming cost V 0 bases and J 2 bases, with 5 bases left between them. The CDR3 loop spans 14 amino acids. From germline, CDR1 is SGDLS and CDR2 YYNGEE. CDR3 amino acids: CASSVAHNTGELFF. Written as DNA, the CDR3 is TGTGCCAGCAGCGTAGCACACAACACCGGGGAGCTGTTTTTT.

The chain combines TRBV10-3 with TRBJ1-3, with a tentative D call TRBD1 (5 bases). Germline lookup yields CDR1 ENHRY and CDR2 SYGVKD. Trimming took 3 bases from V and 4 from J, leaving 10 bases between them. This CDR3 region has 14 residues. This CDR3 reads CAISEGTAGNTIYF. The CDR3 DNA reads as TGTGCCATCAGTGAAGGGACGGCAGGAAACACCATATATTTT.

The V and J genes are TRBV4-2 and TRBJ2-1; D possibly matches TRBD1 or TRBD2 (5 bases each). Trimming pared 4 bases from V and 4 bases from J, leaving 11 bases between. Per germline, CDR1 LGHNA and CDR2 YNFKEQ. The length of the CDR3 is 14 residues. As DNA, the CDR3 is TGTGCCAGCAGCCCGAGGGGTACATACAATGAGCAGTTCTTC. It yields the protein CASSPRGTYNEQFF.

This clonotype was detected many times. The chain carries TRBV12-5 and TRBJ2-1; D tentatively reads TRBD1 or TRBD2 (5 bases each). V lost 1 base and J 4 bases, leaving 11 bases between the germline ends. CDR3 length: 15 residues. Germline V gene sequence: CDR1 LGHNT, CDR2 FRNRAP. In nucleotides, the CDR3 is TGTGCTAGTGGTTTGGAGTATGGGACGTACAATGAGCAGTTCTTC. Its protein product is CASGLEYGTYNEQFF.

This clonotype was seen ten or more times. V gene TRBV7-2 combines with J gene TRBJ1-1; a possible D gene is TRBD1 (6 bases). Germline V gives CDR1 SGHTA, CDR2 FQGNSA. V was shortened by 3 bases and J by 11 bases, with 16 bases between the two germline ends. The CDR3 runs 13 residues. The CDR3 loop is CASSFPHRVVAFF. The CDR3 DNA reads TGTGCCAGCAGCTTCCCTCACAGGGTGGTGGCTTTCTTT.

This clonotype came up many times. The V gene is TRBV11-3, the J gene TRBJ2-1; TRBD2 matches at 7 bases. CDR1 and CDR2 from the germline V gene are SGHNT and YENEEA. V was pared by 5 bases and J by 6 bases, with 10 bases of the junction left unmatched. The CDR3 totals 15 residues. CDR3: CASSGGEVVRNEQFF. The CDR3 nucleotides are TGTGCCAGCAGCGGGGGGGAGGTCGTGCGCAATGAGCAGTTCTTC.

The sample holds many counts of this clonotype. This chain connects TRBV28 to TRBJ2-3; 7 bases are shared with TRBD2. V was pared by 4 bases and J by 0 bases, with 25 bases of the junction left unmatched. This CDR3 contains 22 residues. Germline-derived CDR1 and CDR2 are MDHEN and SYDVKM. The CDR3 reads CASSSPRLGAGPLTHSTDTQYF. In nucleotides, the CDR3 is TGTGCCAGCAGTTCGCCCCGCTTAGGAGCGGGACCACTTACCCACAGCACAGATACGCAGTATTTT.

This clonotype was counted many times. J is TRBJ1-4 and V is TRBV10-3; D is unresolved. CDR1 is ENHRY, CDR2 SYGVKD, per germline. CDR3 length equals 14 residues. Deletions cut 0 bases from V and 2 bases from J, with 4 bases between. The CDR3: CAISESGTNEKLFF. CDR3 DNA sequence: TGTGCCATCAGTGAGTCTGGGACTAATGAAAAACTGTTTTTT.

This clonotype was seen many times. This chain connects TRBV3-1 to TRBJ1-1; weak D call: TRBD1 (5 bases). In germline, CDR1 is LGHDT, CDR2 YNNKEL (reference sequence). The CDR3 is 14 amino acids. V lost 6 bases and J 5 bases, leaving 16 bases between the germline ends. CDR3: CASRQRAGGTEAFF. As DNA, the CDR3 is TGTGCCAGCAGACAACGAGCGGGGGGAACTGAAGCTTTCTTT. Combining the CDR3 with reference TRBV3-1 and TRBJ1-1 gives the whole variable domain DTAVSQTPKYLVTQMGNDKSIKCEQNLGHDTMYWYKQDSKKFLKIMFSYNNKELIINETVPNRFSPKSPDKAHLNLHINSLELGDSAVYFCASRQRAGGTEAFFGQGTRLTVV.

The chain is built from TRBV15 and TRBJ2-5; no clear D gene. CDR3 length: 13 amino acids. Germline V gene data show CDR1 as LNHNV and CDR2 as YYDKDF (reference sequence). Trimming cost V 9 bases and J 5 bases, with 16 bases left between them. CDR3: CATGTWGQETQYF. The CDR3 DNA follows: TGTGCCACGGGAACCTGGGGTCAGGAGACCCAGTACTTC.